This T cell receptor (beta chain) was captured in a study of regulatory T cells in long-lasting Graves disease. This clonotype was counted many times. Its antigen is not identified. Findings of the study overall: TCR diversity was lower in persistent than newly diagnosed Graves' disease.

Time point defined: newly diagnosed GD, antithyroid drugs for less than 3 months. The TCR library was made from RNA extracted from PBMCs. CDR1 is DFQATT, CDR2 SNEGSKA, per germline (reference sequence). Unmatched junction bases numbered 10, after V lost 2 bases and J lost 4 bases. The CDR3 has 15 residues. Building the TCR beta libraries relied on iRepertoire HTBI primers, and CDR3 regions underwent Arm-PCR. The authors' processing: Segment identification across samples yielded about 60 TRBV and around 13 TRBJ segments. Via MiXCR, TCRdb re-called the multiplex PCR reads, giving one row per CDR3 protein. TCRdb, not the authors, supplied the V and J calls. The table lists approximately 360,000 distinct CDR3 sequences, 10% to 15% of them singletons. The same data also contributed to another study, on T cells in Graves' hyperthyroidism and ophthalmopathy.

Source: peripheral blood mononuclear cells (PBMCs), taken at new diagnosis, from a patient treated with antithyroid drugs. The source of this sequence is a woman aged 18-29 years with Graves disease. The V gene is TRBV20-1, the J gene TRBJ2-5; 7 bases are a match to TRBD1. The CDR3 bases are TGCAGTGCTAGAAAAACAGGGGCGAGGGGAGAGACCCAGTACTTC. Protein product: CSARKTGARGETQYF.